The clone carrying this T cell receptor (beta chain) has ten or more counts. Antigen specificity is unknown. This sample stems from a study of human T cells and chemical hapten exposure. General study points: Counts of TCRs above 1 in 1000 frequency stayed unchanged with DPC sensitization.

The V end was cut by 5 bases, the J end by 4 bases, with 21 bases between. CDR3 size: 16 residues. Germline V CDR1 and CDR2: SGHDT, YYEEEE. Time point denoted: patch test 1, 2 weeks after DPC sensitization. Specified treatment: therapeutic diphenylcyclopropenone sensitization with weekly scalp DPC. TCRdb reprocessed the RACE reads with MiXCR, giving one entry per CDR3 protein. The data show approximately 400,000 distinct CDR3 sequences, with more than 4.5% seen just once and around 2% held by the top ten. This chain links TRBV5-6 with TRBJ1-2, with a tentative D call TRBD1 (5 bases). The TCR sequence derives from a woman between 50 and 59 years old with alopecia areata. Some clones in this sample may be carry-over from other donors' samples. The input for sequencing was whole blood, taken in connection with sensitization to the hapten diphenylcyclopropenone (DPC). CDR3 sequence reads: CASSSVGELSVYGYTF. The CDR3 DNA reads as TGTGCCAGCAGTTCGGTGGGGGAGTTAAGCGTCTATGGCTACACCTTC. Combining the CDR3 with reference TRBV5-6 and TRBJ1-2 gives the whole variable domain DAGVTQSPTHLIKTRGQQVTLRCSPKSGHDTVSWYQQALGQGPQFIFQYYEEEERQRGNFPDRFSGHQFPNYSSELNVNALLLGDSALYLCASSSVGELSVYGYTFGSGTRLTVV.